Each of the 15 T cell receptor beta chains below was sequenced from the same sample in a study of blood T cell repertoires in COVID-19. The method was immunoSEQ multiplex PCR; TCRdb's version includes in-frame clones alone and lacks a portion of them. This table has about 170,000 clones, more than 75% appearing once. The sequenced sample was peripheral blood. The source of these receptors is a woman aged 80 or over with COVID-19, enrolled during active disease.

This sequence joins TRBV27 and TRBJ2-3, with TRBD1 as a possible D gene (6 bases). V dropped 4 bases and J dropped 3 bases, with 11 bases sitting between them. The CDR3 runs 14 residues. The germline V gene encodes CDR1 MNHEY and CDR2 SMNVEV (reference sequence). The CDR3 DNA reads TGTGCCAGCAGTTCCCCCAGGGGTACAGATACGCAGTATTTT. Translation gives CASSSPRGTDTQYF.

The gene calls are TRBV7-2 and TRBJ2-5, with 8 bases lining up with TRBD1. V was clipped by 8 bases and J by 5 bases; unmatched bases: 7. The germline CDR1 and CDR2 sequences are SGHTA and FQGNSA. CDR3 length equals 13 residues. In DNA form, the CDR3 reads TGTGCCAGCCGAGGACAGGGACGGGAGACCCAGTACTTC. Amino acids: CASRGQGRETQYF.

This clone came up a few times. V and J are TRBV6-2 or TRBV6-3 and TRBJ1-2, with a possible D match to TRBD1 (5 bases). The CDR3 covers 14 residues. CDR1 and CDR2 from the germline V gene are MNHEY and SVGEGT. V was trimmed by 5 bases and J by 7 bases, leaving 17 bases between them. The CDR3 region is CASSPGTDYVGYTF. CDR3 coding DNA: TGTGCCAGCAGTCCAGGGACGGACTATGTTGGCTACACCTTC.

V is TRBV5-1 and J is TRBJ1-4; no firm D call. V lost 1 base and J 4 bases, leaving 5 bases between the germline ends. Germline V lookup: CDR1 SGHRS, CDR2 YFSETQ. The CDR3 runs to 13 residues. The CDR3 nucleotides are TGCGCCAGCAGCTTGCTCGTTAATGAAAAACTGTTTTTT. Translation gives CASSLLVNEKLFF.

A few counts support this clone. The chain couples TRBV5-1 to TRBJ2-2; D ambiguous. The CDR3 loop spans 12 amino acids. Germline CDR1 and CDR2: SGHRS and YFSETQ. V gave up 2 bases and J gave up 3 bases, with 2 bases separating them. The CDR3 protein is CASSFDTGELFF. The DNA for the CDR3 is TGCGCCAGCAGCTTCGACACCGGGGAGCTGTTTTTT.

This clone was observed a few times. The chain is built from TRBV19 and TRBJ1-5, with a weak D call TRBD1 (6 bases). Germline assignment: CDR1 LNHDA and CDR2 SQIVND (reference sequence). The CDR3 consists of 12 residues. Trimming pared 6 bases from V and 8 bases from J, leaving 11 bases between. CDR3 nucleotides: TGTGCCAGTAGAACAGGGTTAGAGCCCCAGCATTTT. Translating it yields CASRTGLEPQHF.

The J gene is TRBJ2-7, the V gene TRBV5-1; 7 positions match TRBD2. The CDR3 length is 13 residues. CDR1 SGHRS and CDR2 YFSETQ come from the germline V gene. J gave up 12 bases and V 1 base, and 10 bases lay outside the gene matches. CDR3 sequence: CASSLPGAGLPYF. DNA of the CDR3: TGCGCCAGCAGCTTGCCTGGGGCGGGACTACCGTACTTC.

CDR3 amino acids: CASSLAGGLEKLFF. The CDR3, as DNA: TGTGCCAGCAGCTTGGCAGGGGGATTGGAAAAACTGTTTTTT. V and J are TRBV5-5 and TRBJ1-4, with 7 bases fitting TRBD1. CDR1 and CDR2 (germline): SGHKS, YYEKEE (reference sequence). This CDR3 has 14 amino acids. With V trimmed by 0 bases and J by 8 bases, 4 bases remained unmatched.

The chain uses TRBV28 and TRBJ1-1; D uncertain. Germline loops: CDR1 MDHEN, CDR2 SYDVKM. V dropped 3 bases and J dropped 4 bases, with 15 bases sitting between them. This CDR3 is 15 amino acids long. The CDR3 DNA sequence: TGTGCCAGCAGTTTGATGAAGGGCGGGAGCACTGAAGCTTTCTTT. Protein product: CASSLMKGGSTEAFF. Using reference TRBV28 and TRBJ1-1 for the parts outside the CDR3, the full variable domain is DVKVTQSSRYLVKRTGEKVFLECVQDMDHENMFWYRQDPGLGLRLIYFSYDVKMKEKGDIPEGYSVSREKKERFSLILESASTNQTSMYLCASSLMKGGSTEAFFGQGTRLTVV.

The sample holds a few counts of this clone. This chain connects TRBV10-3 to TRBJ1-4, with D possibly TRBD1 on 5 matching bases. The CDR3 has 14 residues. The ends were cut back, 6 bases at V and 8 bases at J, with 16 bases in the middle. Germline CDR1 ENHRY, CDR2 SYGVKD. CDR3 sequence reads: CAIRKDMLGEKLFF. Written as DNA, the CDR3 is TGTGCCATCAGGAAGGACATGCTTGGGGAAAAACTGTTTTTT.

This clone was counted only a few times. With a much larger clone just one base away, this may be a read error. V usage is TRBV7-8 and J usage is TRBJ1-1; no reliable D call. This CDR3 region has 13 residues. The V and J ends lost 1 base and 1 base respectively, with 4 bases between them. Germline CDR1 is SGHVS and CDR2 is FQNEAQ. The CDR3 region has the DNA TGTGCCAGCAGCTTAGATAGGAACACTGAAGCTTTCTTT. Its protein is CASSLDRNTEAFF.

This sequence joins TRBV6-5 and TRBJ1-4; D perhaps matches TRBD1 (5 bases). The CDR3 covers 15 residues. With 5 bases removed from V and 5 bases from J, the gap between germline ends came to 15 bases. Germline lookup yields CDR1 MNHEY and CDR2 SVGAGI. CDR3 region: CASSPWGGRNEKLFF. CDR3 in DNA: TGTGCCAGCAGTCCCTGGGGGGGAAGGAATGAAAAACTGTTTTTT.

This clone was seen more than once but under ten times. The rearrangement uses TRBV7-9 and TRBJ2-7; 8 bases fit TRBD1. J lost 4 bases, V lost 6 bases, and 8 bases had no gene match. The length of the CDR3 is 14 residues. Per germline, CDR1 SEHNR and CDR2 FQNEAQ (reference sequence). CDR3 sequence reads: CASSSGTGDYEQYF. The CDR3 DNA sequence: TGTGCCAGCAGTAGTGGGACAGGAGATTACGAGCAGTACTTC. The full variable domain, rest sourced from reference TRBV7-9 and TRBJ2-7, is DTGVSQNPRHKITKRGQNVTFRCDPISEHNRLYWYRQTLGQGPEFLTYFQNEAQLEKSRLLSDRFSAERPKGSFSTLEIQRTEQGDSAMYLCASSSGTGDYEQYFGPGTRLTVT.

This clone was seen only once. This chain links TRBV18 with TRBJ2-1, with TRBD1 matching over 8 bases. This CDR3 spans 15 amino acids. V trimming: 3 bases; J trimming: 7 bases; junction bases outside the gene matches: 8. CDR1 and CDR2 (germline): KGHSH, LQKENI. The CDR3 protein is CASSPPGGAGNEQFF. The DNA for the CDR3 is TGTGCCAGCTCACCCCCAGGGGGCGCGGGGAATGAGCAGTTCTTC.

The V gene is TRBV7-6, the J gene TRBJ1-5, with TRBD1 as a possible D gene (5 bases). CDR1 is SGHVS and CDR2 is FNYEAQ in the germline V gene. V lost 5 bases and J 0 bases, leaving 17 bases between the germline ends. The CDR3 has 17 amino acids. The CDR3 reads CASSLGEGRISNQPQHF. The DNA of the CDR3 is TGTGCCAGCAGCCTGGGGGAGGGCAGGATTAGCAATCAGCCCCAGCATTTT.